Below, 11 T cell receptor beta chains from the same sample are listed, as sequenced in a study of shared clonotypes between healthy human individuals (dated by TCRdb to 2020 to 2022). The library was made by the immunoSEQ multiplex PCR assay. TCRdb holds this immuneACCESS table with in-frame rearrangements only. Some clones are missing; in checked studies, unresolved V genes explain under half, and the rest has no known cause. The sample has some 500,000 clones on record, about 96% of them singletons. The ten largest clonotypes hold about 0.064% of the sample. The sequencing sample was made of naive CD4+ T cells sorted from blood. The cell subset or site label of this sample denotes: CD45RA+ positively selected. The receptors come from a woman aged 30 to 39 in good health.

This chain connects TRBV18 to TRBJ2-7; 13 bases map to TRBD2. Germline V gene sequence: CDR1 KGHSH, CDR2 LQKENI. This CDR3 region has 14 residues. With V trimmed by 2 bases and J by 9 bases, 4 bases remained unmatched. This chain's CDR3 is CASSPGTSGMLQYF. CDR3 DNA: TGTGCCAGCTCACCAGGGACTAGCGGGATGCTGCAGTACTTC. The entire variable domain, with the rest obtained from reference TRBV18 and TRBJ2-7, is as follows: NAGVMQNPRHLVRRRGQEARLRCSPMKGHSHVYWYRQLPEEGLKFMVYLQKENIIDESGMPKERFSAEFPKEGPSILRIQQVVRGDSAAYFCASSPGTSGMLQYFGPGTRLTVT.

This chain connects TRBV5-4 to TRBJ2-7; tentatively, D is TRBD1 or TRBD2 (5 bases each). Germline CDR1 SGHNT, CDR2 YYREEE (reference sequence). With 4 bases removed from V and 2 bases from J, the gap between germline ends came to 7 bases. This CDR3 region has 12 residues. The CDR3 loop is CASSRGPYEQYF. The CDR3 DNA follows: TGTGCCAGCAGCCGGGGCCCCTACGAGCAGTACTTC.

This clone was recorded a few times. As DNA, the CDR3 is TGCGCCAGCAGTGAGTCGATGGCTGACACTGAAGCTTTCTTT. Translating gives CASSESMADTEAFF. The chain has TRBV10-1 and TRBJ1-1; D ambiguous. CDR1 WNHNN and CDR2 SYGVQD come from the germline V gene (reference sequence). This CDR3 region has 14 residues. V was pared by 0 bases and J by 3 bases, with 8 bases between.

This chain joins TRBV29-1 and TRBJ2-5, with 9 bases matching TRBD2. The V segment lost 6 bases and the J segment 3 bases; nucleotides outside the gene matches: 8. Per the germline V gene, CDR1 is SQVTM and CDR2 is ANQGSEA. The CDR3 is 14 amino acids. CDR3 in amino acids: CSVGTSWGEETQYF. CDR3 bases: TGCAGCGTGGGGACTAGCTGGGGGGAAGAGACCCAGTACTTC.

This clone appeared once. This sequence joins TRBV27 and TRBJ2-7; 7 nucleotides match TRBD1. Germline V gene data show CDR1 as MNHEY and CDR2 as SMNVEV (reference sequence). Trimming took 9 bases from V and 2 from J; bases not matched to a gene: 4. The CDR3 has 12 residues. The DNA for the CDR3 is TGTGCCAGTAGAGGACAGGCCTACGAGCAGTACTTC. The encoded protein is CASRGQAYEQYF.

The chain has TRBV27 and TRBJ2-3, with 7 nucleotides matching TRBD1. V shed 5 bases, J shed 10 bases, and the junction held 9 bases outside the gene matches. Germline V gene data show CDR1 as MNHEY and CDR2 as SMNVEV (reference sequence). The CDR3 runs 13 residues. DNA of the CDR3: TGTGCCAGCAGTAAATACCGGGACAGTGCGCAGTATTTT. Translation: CASSKYRDSAQYF.

This chain joins TRBV27 and TRBJ2-3; 9 positions match TRBD1. This CDR3 is 16 amino acids long. CDR1 and CDR2 from the germline V gene are MNHEY and SMNVEV (reference sequence). Losses at the gene ends were 7 bases for V and 0 bases for J; bases not matched to a gene: 8. CDR3: CASNPGTGLSTDTQYF. CDR3 sequence (DNA): TGTGCCAGCAACCCAGGGACAGGGCTTAGCACAGATACGCAGTATTTT.

The CDR3 coding sequence is TGTGCCACCCTCCCGACTAGCGACACCGGGGAGCTGTTTTTT. This encodes CATLPTSDTGELFF. This chain connects TRBV6-6 to TRBJ2-2, with 8 bases aligning to TRBD2. In germline, CDR1 is MNHNY, CDR2 SVGAGI (reference sequence). The V and J ends lost 10 bases and 3 bases, in that order; junction bases with no gene match: 7. The CDR3 contains 14 residues.

The chain uses TRBV4-1 and TRBJ2-5; D not certain. The CDR3 is 13 residues long. V lost 3 bases, J lost 4 bases, and 9 bases lay in between. CDR1 and CDR2 from the germline V gene are MGHRA and YSYEKL. The chain's CDR3 is CASSQIIGETQYF. The DNA for the CDR3 is TGCGCCAGCAGCCAGATAATCGGAGAGACCCAGTACTTC.

This clone appeared a single time. The chain employs TRBV5-6 and TRBJ2-1, with a weak D call TRBD2 (6 bases). The V end was cut by 0 bases, the J end by 0 bases, with 10 bases between. This CDR3 has 16 amino acids. Germline V gene sequence: CDR1 SGHDT, CDR2 YYEEEE. The CDR3 is CASSLGRAGSYNEQFF. The CDR3 coding sequence is TGTGCCAGCAGCTTGGGGAGGGCGGGCTCCTACAATGAGCAGTTCTTC.

CDR3 nucleotides: TGTGCCAGCAGCCCCGGGACTAGCACAGATACGCAGTATTTT. It specifies CASSPGTSTDTQYF. The rearrangement links TRBV6-6 to TRBJ2-3; tentatively, D is TRBD2 (6 bases). Germline values: CDR1 MNHNY, CDR2 SVGAGI (reference sequence). Between the trimmed V and J ends, which lost 6 bases and 0 bases, there was a span of 10 bases. This CDR3 has 14 residues.